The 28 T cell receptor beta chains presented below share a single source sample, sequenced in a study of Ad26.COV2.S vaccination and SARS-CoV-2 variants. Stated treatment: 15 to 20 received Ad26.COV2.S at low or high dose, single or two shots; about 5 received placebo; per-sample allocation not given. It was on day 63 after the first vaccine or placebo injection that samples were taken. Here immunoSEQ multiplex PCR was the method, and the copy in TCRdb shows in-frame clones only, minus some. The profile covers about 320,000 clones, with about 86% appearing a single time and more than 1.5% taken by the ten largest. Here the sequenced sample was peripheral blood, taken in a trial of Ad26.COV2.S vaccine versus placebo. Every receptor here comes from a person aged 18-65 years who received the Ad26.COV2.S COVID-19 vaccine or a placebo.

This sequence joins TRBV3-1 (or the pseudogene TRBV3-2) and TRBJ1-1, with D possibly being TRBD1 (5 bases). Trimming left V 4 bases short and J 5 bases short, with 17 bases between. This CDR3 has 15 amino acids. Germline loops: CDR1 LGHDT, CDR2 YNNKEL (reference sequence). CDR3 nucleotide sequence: TGTGCCAGCAGCCCGAAAGGGGCGGGGAGGACTGAAGCTTTCTTT. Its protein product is CASSPKGAGRTEAFF.

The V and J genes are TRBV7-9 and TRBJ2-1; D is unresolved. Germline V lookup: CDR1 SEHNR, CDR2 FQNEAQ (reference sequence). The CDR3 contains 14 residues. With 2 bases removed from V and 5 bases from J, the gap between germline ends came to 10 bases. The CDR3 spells CASSLTQGNNEQFF. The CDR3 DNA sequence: TGTGCCAGCAGCTTAACACAAGGCAACAATGAGCAGTTCTTC.

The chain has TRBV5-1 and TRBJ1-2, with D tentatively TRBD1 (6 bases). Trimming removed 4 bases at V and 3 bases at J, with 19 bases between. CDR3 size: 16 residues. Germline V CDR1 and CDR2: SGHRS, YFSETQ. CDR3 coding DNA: TGCGCCAGCAGCCCGGCGGAACAGGGTAGGGACTATGGCTACACCTTC. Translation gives CASSPAEQGRDYGYTF.

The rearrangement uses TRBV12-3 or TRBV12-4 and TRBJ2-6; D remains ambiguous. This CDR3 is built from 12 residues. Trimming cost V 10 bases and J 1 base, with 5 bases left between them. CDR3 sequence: CATRSGANVLTF. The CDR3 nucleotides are TGTGCCACGCGGTCTGGGGCCAACGTCCTGACTTTC.

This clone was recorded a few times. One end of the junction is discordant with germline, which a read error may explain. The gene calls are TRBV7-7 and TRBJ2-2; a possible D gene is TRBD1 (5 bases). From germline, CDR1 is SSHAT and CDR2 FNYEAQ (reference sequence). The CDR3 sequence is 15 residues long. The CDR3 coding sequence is TGTGCTAGCAGCCCCCGGTGGGGCATCACCGGGGAGCTGTTTTTT. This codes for CASSPRWGITGELFF.

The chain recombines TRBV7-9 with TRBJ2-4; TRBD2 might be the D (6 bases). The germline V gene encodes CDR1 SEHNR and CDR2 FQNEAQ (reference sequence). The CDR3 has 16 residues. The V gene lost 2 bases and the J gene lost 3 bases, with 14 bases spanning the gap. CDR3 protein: CASSLILPGGKNIQYF. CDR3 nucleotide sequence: TGTGCCAGCAGCTTAATCTTACCCGGGGGCAAAAACATTCAGTACTTC.

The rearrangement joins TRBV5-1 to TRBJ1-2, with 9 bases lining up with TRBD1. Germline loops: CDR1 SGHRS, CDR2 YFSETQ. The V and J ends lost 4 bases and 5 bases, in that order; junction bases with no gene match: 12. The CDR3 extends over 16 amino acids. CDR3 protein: CASSPGTGGAGYGYTF. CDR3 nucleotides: TGCGCCAGCAGCCCCGGAACAGGGGGCGCAGGGTATGGCTACACCTTC.

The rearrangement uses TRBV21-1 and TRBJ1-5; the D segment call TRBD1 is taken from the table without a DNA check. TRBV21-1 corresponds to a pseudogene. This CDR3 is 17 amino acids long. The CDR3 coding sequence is TGTGCCAGCAGCAAAGTTGTGGGCTTGCCACCTTGTCAGCCCCAGCATTTT. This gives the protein CASSKVVGLPPCQPQHF.

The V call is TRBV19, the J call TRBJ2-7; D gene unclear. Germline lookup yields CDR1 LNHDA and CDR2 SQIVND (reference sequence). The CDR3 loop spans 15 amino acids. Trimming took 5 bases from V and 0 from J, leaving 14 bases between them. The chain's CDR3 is CASSPLERSSYEQYF. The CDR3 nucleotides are TGTGCCAGTAGTCCTCTTGAACGGAGCTCCTACGAGCAGTACTTC.

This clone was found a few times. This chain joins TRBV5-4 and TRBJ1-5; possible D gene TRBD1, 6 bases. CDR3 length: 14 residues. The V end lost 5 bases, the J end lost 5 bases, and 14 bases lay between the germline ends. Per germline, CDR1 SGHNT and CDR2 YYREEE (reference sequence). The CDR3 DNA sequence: TGTGCCAGCAGTACCGGGACAAAAGATCAGCCCCAGCATTTT. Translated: CASSTGTKDQPQHF.

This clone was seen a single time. The DNA of the CDR3 is TGTGCCAGCAGCAAAGGGACTCACTATGGCTACACCTTC. Amino acid sequence: CASSKGTHYGYTF. This chain connects TRBV7-2 to TRBJ1-2, with a tentative D call TRBD1 (5 bases). The CDR3 sequence is 13 residues long. Trimming took off 5 bases at V and 3 bases at J, with 10 bases between the two ends. Per germline, CDR1 SGHTA and CDR2 FQGNSA.

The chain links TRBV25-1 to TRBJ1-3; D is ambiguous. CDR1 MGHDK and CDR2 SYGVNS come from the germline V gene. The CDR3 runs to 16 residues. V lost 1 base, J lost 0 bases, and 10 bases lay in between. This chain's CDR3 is CASSESGVISGNTIYF. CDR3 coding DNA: TGTGCCAGCAGTGAATCCGGGGTAATCTCTGGAAACACCATATATTTT. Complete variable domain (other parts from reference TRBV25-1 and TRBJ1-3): EADIYQTPRYLVIGTGKKITLECSQTMGHDKMYWYQQDPGMELHLIHYSYGVNSTEKGDLSSESTVSRIRTEHFPLTLESARPSHTSQYLCASSESGVISGNTIYFGEGSWLTVV.

The CDR3 loop reads CASRTHTGELFF. The CDR3 DNA is TGTGCCAGCAGAACGCACACCGGGGAGCTGTTTTTT. The chain is built from TRBV5-4 and TRBJ2-2; no definite D call. V gave up 5 bases and J gave up 3 bases, with 5 bases separating them. This CDR3 comprises 12 residues. Germline CDR1 SGHNT, CDR2 YYREEE (reference sequence).

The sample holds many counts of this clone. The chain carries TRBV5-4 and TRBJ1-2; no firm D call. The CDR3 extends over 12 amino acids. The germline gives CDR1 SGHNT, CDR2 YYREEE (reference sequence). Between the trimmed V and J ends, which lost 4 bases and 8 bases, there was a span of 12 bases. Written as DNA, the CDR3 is TGTGCCAGCAGCATAGGACTTAGGGGCTACACCTTC. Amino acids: CASSIGLRGYTF.

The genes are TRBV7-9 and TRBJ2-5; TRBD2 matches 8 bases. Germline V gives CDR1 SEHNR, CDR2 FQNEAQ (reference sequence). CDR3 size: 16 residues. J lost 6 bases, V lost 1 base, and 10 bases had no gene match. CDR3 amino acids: CASSLEGSGIGQTQYF. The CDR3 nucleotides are TGTGCCAGCAGCTTAGAGGGTAGCGGGATCGGTCAGACCCAGTACTTC.

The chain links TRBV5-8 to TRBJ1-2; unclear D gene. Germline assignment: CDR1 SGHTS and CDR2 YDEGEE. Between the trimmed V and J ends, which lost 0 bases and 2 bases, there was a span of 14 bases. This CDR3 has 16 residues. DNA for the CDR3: TGTGCCAGCAGCTTGGGTAGTGGGTCCTCCAACTATGGCTACACCTTC. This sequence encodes CASSLGSGSSNYGYTF.

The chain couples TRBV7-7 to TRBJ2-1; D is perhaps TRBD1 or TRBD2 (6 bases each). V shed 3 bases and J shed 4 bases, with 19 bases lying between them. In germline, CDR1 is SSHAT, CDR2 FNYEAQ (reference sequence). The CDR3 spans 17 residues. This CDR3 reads CASSLASWGADYNEQFF. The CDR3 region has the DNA TGTGCCAGCAGCTTGGCCTCTTGGGGGGCCGATTACAATGAGCAGTTCTTC.

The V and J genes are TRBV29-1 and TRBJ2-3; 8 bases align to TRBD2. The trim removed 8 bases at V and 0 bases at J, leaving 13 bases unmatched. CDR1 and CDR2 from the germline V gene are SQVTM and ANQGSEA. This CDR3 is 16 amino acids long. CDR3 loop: CSHSGGVAGSTDTQYF. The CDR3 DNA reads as TGCAGCCACTCGGGGGGGGTAGCGGGCAGCACAGATACGCAGTATTTT.

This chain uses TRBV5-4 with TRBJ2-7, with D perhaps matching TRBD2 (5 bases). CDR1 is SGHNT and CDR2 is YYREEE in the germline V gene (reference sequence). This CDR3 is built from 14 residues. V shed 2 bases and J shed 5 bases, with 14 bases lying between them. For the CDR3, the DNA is TGTGCCAGCAGCTTTCGAGGGAGAGACGACGAGCAGTACTTC. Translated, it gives CASSFRGRDDEQYF.

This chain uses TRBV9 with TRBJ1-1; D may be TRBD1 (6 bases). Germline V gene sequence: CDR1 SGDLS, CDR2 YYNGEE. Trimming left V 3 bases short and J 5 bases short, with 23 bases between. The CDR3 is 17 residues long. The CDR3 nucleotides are TGTGCCAGCAGCGGTGGAGTGGGGGGCTCACTTGGGACTGAAGCTTTCTTT. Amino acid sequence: CASSGGVGGSLGTEAFF.

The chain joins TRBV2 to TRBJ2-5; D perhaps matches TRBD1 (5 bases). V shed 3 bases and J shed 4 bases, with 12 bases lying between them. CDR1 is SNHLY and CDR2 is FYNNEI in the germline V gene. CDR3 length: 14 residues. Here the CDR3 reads CASSDKGLGETQYF. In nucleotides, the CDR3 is TGTGCCAGCAGTGACAAGGGGCTGGGAGAGACCCAGTACTTC.

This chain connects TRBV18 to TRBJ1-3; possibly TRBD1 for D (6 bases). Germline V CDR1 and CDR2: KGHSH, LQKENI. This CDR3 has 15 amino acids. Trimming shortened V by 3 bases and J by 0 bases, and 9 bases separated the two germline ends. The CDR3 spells CASSPDSISGNTIYF. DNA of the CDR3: TGTGCCAGCTCACCGGACAGCATCTCTGGAAACACCATATATTTT.

CDR3: CASKGDRANYGYTF. The CDR3 DNA reads TGTGCCAGCAAGGGGGACAGGGCTAACTATGGCTACACCTTC. The chain combines TRBV2 with TRBJ1-2, with 9 bases identical to TRBD1. The germline gives CDR1 SNHLY, CDR2 FYNNEI. The CDR3 sequence is 14 residues long. V was pared by 7 bases and J by 0 bases, with 3 bases of the junction left unmatched.

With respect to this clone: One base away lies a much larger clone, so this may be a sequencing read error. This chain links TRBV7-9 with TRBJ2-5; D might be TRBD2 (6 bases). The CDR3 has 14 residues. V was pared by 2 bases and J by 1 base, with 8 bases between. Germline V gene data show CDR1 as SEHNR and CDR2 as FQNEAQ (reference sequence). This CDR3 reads CASSLRRGQETQYF. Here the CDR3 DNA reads TGTGCCAGCAGCTTAAGGAGGGGCCAAGAGACCCAGTACTTC.

CDR3 region: CASSLAPNYEQYF. CDR3 in DNA: TGTGCCAGCAGCTTAGCCCCTAATTACGAGCAGTACTTC. The chain is built from TRBV7-2 and TRBJ2-7; D uncertain. The CDR3 is made up of 13 amino acids. V lost 0 bases and J lost 4, with 7 bases in between. Germline V gene lookup returns CDR1 SGHTA and CDR2 FQGNSA.

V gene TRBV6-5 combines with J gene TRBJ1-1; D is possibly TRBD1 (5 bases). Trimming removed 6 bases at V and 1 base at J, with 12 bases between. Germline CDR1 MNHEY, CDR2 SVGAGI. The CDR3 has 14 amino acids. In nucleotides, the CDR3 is TGTGCCAGCAGGCGGGACGGTACGAACACTGAAGCTTTCTTT. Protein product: CASRRDGTNTEAFF.

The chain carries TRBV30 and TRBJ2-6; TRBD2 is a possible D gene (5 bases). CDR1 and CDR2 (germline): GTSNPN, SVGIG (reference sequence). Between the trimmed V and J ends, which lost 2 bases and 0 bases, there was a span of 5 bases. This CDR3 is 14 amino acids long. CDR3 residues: CAWSRDSGANVLTF. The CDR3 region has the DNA TGTGCCTGGAGTCGGGACTCTGGGGCCAACGTCCTGACTTTC.

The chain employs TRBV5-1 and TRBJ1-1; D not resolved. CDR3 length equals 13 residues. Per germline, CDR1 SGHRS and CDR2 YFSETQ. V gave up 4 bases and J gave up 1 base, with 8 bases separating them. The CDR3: CASSQTGNTEAFF. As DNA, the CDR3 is TGCGCCAGCAGCCAAACGGGGAACACTGAAGCTTTCTTT.